This T cell receptor (beta chain) was identified during a study of T cell responses to AZD1222 COVID-19 vaccine. The germline V and J ends were trimmed by 7 bases and 1 base, with 10 bases remaining between them. CDR3 length: 13 residues. The V gene's germline CDR1 is LNHDA and CDR2 SQIVND (reference sequence). Measured with immunoSEQ multiplex PCR; TCRdb has only the in-frame clones, and not every one. The data contain some 130,000 clones, 65% to 90% of them singletons. General study points: With two AZD1222 doses given, Spike-specific TCR breadth and depth both rose.

About this clone itself: No antigen is known for it.

The V gene is TRBV19, the J gene TRBJ1-1; no reliable D call. The specimen was peripheral blood, collected 28 days after the second dose of the MenACWY control vaccine. The receptor's source is an adult who received the MenACWY meningococcal vaccine as a control. DNA of the CDR3: TGTGCCAGTATAGGGAGAACGAACACTGAAGCTTTCTTT. This gives the protein CASIGRTNTEAFF.